A few counts support the clone carrying this TCR beta chain. Its antigen is undetermined. These data originate in a study of T cell repertoires in cytomegalovirus infection. General study results and limits: HLA-C-restricted CMV-specific TCR beta clonotypes prevailed in the ex vivo response.

TCRdb independently ran MiXCR on the reads; one entry per CDR3 protein. The sample consists of some 160,000 distinct CDR3 sequences, 17% of them appearing once. This TCR was sampled from a human donor in good health (CMV status not recorded). Some clones in this sample may be carry-over from other donors' samples. The specimen sequenced was CD8+ T cells from PBMCs.

For the CDR3, the DNA is TGTGCCAGCAGCCCCGTCGGGACTCCGGCCGGGGAGCTGTTTTTT. Translated: CASSPVGTPAGELFF. The gene calls are TRBV7-3 and TRBJ2-2, with a tentative D call TRBD2 (6 bases). Germline CDR1 is SGHTA and CDR2 is FQGTGA. Trimming cost V 5 bases and J 6 bases, with 16 bases left between them. This CDR3 is built from 15 residues. Using reference TRBV7-3 and TRBJ2-2 for the parts outside the CDR3, the full variable domain is GAGVSQTPSNKVTEKGKYVELRCDPISGHTALYWYRQSLGQGPEFLIYFQGTGAADDSGLPNDRFFAVRPEGSVSTLKIQRTERGDSAVYLCASSPVGTPAGELFFGEGSRLTVL.